This TCR beta chain stems from a study of identical twins. Study-wide points: Twin sharing of out-of-frame TCR alpha was underestimated by models in monozygotic pairs.

In regard to this clonotype: Its target is unknown.

Template switching (which added a universal primer site) was used, and cDNA carried unique molecular identifiers. TCRdb passed the 5' RACE reads through MiXCR, listing each CDR3 protein once. The profile covers 400,000 to 550,000 distinct CDR3 sequences, with roughly 24% appearing a single time and around 3% taken by the ten largest. V gave up 6 bases and J gave up 4 bases; unmatched junction bases: 11. Looked up from germline, CDR1 is LNHDA and CDR2 is SQIVND (reference sequence). This CDR3 has 15 amino acids. Separately, the same data were catalogued under a study of T cells expressing NK-cell markers. That work states: All TCR beta repertoires analysed originated from sorted CD3+CD56+NKG2C+, CD3+CD56+NKG2C- and CD3+CD56-NKG2C+ T cells. About 1.0-8% of CD8+ T cells in 6 or 7 donors belonged to dominant NKG2C+ clonotypes.

This sequence was found in a young woman in good health. V gene TRBV19 combines with J gene TRBJ1-1, with 7 bases matching TRBD1. The source material was CD4+ T cells sorted from blood. CDR3 in amino acids: CASSPPGQRTTEAFF. In nucleotides, the CDR3 is TGTGCCAGTAGCCCGCCGGGACAGAGGACCACTGAAGCTTTCTTT.